These T cell receptor beta chains were read from a single sample in a study of molecular identifiers for immune sequencing clone quantification. TCRdb re-called the PCR reads through MiXCR, storing one row per CDR3 protein. The top ten hold more than 0.85% of the sample, which has approximately 90,000 distinct CDR3 sequences, under 25% seen once. Sequencing was performed on naive CD8+ T cells from blood, with Jurkat cell RNA spiked in. These receptors were taken from a human donor in good health. Some libraries in this study had Jurkat cell RNA spiked in. Both conserved end residues are part of each CDR3. Fields, in order: J gene, V gene, CDR3 protein.

>TRBJ2-7|TRBV29-1
CSVEGRGLEQYF
>TRBJ1-5|TRBV11-2
CASSASTGDYQPQHF
>TRBJ2-1|TRBV7-9
CASSFSGLYNEQFF
>TRBJ1-5|TRBV27
CASSFRQYHQPQHF
>TRBJ2-4|TRBV7-8
CASSFTGGGADRAQYF
>TRBJ2-3|TRBV12-5
CASGLVQFDRGISSTDTQYF
>TRBJ2-5|TRBV11-2
CASRTTTDRQETQYF
>TRBJ1-1|TRBV7-9
CASSLTTGAGTEAFF
>TRBJ2-5|TRBV7-3
CASSIGLAGVQETQYF
>TRBJ1-1|TRBV27
CASSSITGPNTEAFF
>TRBJ2-1|TRBV6-2/TRBV6-3
CASRGLAGINEQFF
>TRBJ2-2|TRBV20-1
CSAPRGNTGELFF
>TRBJ1-1|TRBV6-1
CASSAGVAEAFF
>TRBJ2-7|TRBV10-3
CANSESEILSDKNYEQYF
>TRBJ1-1|TRBV27
CASSFQGQNTEAFF